This TCR beta chain appears in the sequencing data of a study of cytomegalovirus exposure and HLA in healthy donors. PCR involved 60 Vbeta and 13 Jbeta primers. Some clones are missing from TCRdb's copy, which holds only in-frame ones; the method was immunoSEQ multiplex PCR. The sample consists of about 200,000 clones, 85% of them appearing once. A note on this clone: Its antigen is not known.

It was healthy bone marrow donors who served as donors. The CDR3 loop spans 13 amino acids. The germline V gene has CDR1 SEHNR and CDR2 FQNEAQ (reference sequence). Overall study findings and caveats: Accurate prediction of HLA-A and HLA-B alleles (for most subjects) was reportedly achieved from TCR beta sequences. Excluded: some indistinguishable V segments such as TRBV6-2 and TRBV6-3.

What was sequenced was PBMCs. The chain employs TRBV7-9 and TRBJ1-4; the match to TRBD1 covers 7 bases. This TCR was sampled from a woman in her fifties or sixties in good health and CMV-seronegative. CDR3 residues: CGTDDLQGEKLFF. In nucleotides, the CDR3 is TGTGGGACCGATGATCTACAGGGGGAAAAACTGTTTTTT.